The rows below give T cell receptor beta chains drawn from one sample of a study of blood T cell repertoires in COVID-19. Produced via immunoSEQ multiplex PCR; TCRdb's table is partial and in-frame only. The profile shows about 410,000 clones, approximately 90% of them singletons. Material: peripheral blood. Source of these receptors: a woman aged 40-49 years with COVID-19, enrolled during active disease. Both conserved end residues are part of each CDR3. The order of the fields is J gene, V gene, D gene, CDR3 DNA, CDR3 protein. D genes are given only for firm matches.

>TRBJ2-1|TRBV5-1|TRBD2
TGCGCCAGCAGCTTGGGGGCGGGAGAAGGGAGTGAGCAGTTCTTC
CASSLGAGEGSEQFF
>TRBJ1-2|TRBV5-6|-
TGTGCCAGCAGCTTGGACGCCTCGGGGGGGCTTGGCTACACCTTC
CASSLDASGGLGYTF
>TRBJ2-5|TRBV27|-
TGTGCCAGCAGTTTGGCGGGTCTGGGGTACCAAGAGACCCAGTACTTC
CASSLAGLGYQETQYF
>TRBJ2-3|TRBV9|TRBD2
TGTGCCAGCAGCGAGGGCGGGGGGGCGGATACGCAGTATTTT
CASSEGGGADTQYF
>TRBJ2-7|TRBV27|-
TGTGCCAGCAGTTTAGGCTACAGGGTTGGATTAACAGGCGAGCAGTACTTC
CASSLGYRVGLTGEQYF
>TRBJ2-3|TRBV19|-
TGTGCCAGTTCCCCGACTGCCCGCACAGATACGCAGTATTTT
CASSPTARTDTQYF
>TRBJ2-1|TRBV19|TRBD2
TGTGCCACCTCCTCCGGGACTAGCGGGGGGACTTCCTACAATGAGCAGTTCTTC
CATSSGTSGGTSYNEQFF
>TRBJ2-1|TRBV6-2/TRBV6-3|-
TGTGCCAGCAGTAGAATGGACAACCGTTACAATGAGCAGTTCTTC
CASSRMDNRYNEQFF
>TRBJ2-7|TRBV27|-
TGTGCCAGCAGTTCGCAGGGTACCTACGAGCAGTACTTC
CASSSQGTYEQYF
>TRBJ1-2|TRBV27|TRBD1
TGTGCCAGCAGTTTCATATGGGACAGGGAGGATGGCTACACCTTC
CASSFIWDREDGYTF